Listed below are T cell receptor beta chains from one sample, sequenced in a study of patients and donors after allogeneic stem cell transplantation. TCRdb passed the RT-PCR reads through MiXCR, listing each CDR3 protein once. The sample contains roughly 880,000 distinct CDR3 sequences, under 20% of which appear only once. The sample consisted of blood, either unsorted or a sorted T cell fraction (not recorded which). Receptor source: a human donor who was either an allogeneic HSCT recipient or a stem cell or donor lymphocyte infusion donor (not recorded which). It is not recorded whose cells these are; they may come from a transplant donor. Both conserved end residues are trimmed from each CDR3. Each record gives: V gene, CDR3 protein.

V: TRBV9; CDR3: ASSRRGESTDTQY
V: TRBV20-1; CDR3: SARTSNTEAF
V: TRBV12-3/TRBV12-4; CDR3: ASSQHSGNTIY
V: TRBV6-5; CDR3: ASSYSTGLDGYT
V: TRBV24-1; CDR3: ATSDYKGTEAF
V: TRBV4-3; CDR3: ASSQLLGEETQY
V: TRBV9; CDR3: ASSPSGSGGETQY
V: TRBV6-2/TRBV6-3; CDR3: ASSSPPGRGTLNQPQH
V: TRBV5-1; CDR3: ASSSWGLGTDTQY
V: TRBV4-3; CDR3: ASSQVPSGTQY
V: TRBV6-5; CDR3: ASSYWSPQETQY
V: TRBV29-1; CDR3: SVVRGGPETQY
V: TRBV9; CDR3: ASSVGRAPYNEQF